The 22 T cell receptor beta chains below all came from one sample that was sequenced in a study of blood T cell repertoires in COVID-19. The protocol was immunoSEQ multiplex PCR, while the TCRdb copy is restricted to in-frame clones and leaves out a portion. The sample records 200,000 to 250,000 clones, around 86% being singletons. What was sequenced was PBMCs or T cells enriched from blood (not recorded which). The source of these receptors is a woman aged 50 to 65 who had recovered from COVID-19.

This chain uses TRBV5-4 with TRBJ2-1, with 8 bases identical to TRBD2. Germline assignment: CDR1 SGHNT and CDR2 YYREEE (reference sequence). The CDR3 is 15 residues long. Trimming removed 4 bases from V and 4 bases from J; junction bases left unmatched: 7. CDR3 DNA sequence: TGTGCCAGCAGCACGGGACTAGGGGCTTACAATGAGCAGTTCTTC. The encoded protein is CASSTGLGAYNEQFF.

The chain uses TRBV30 and TRBJ1-5, with 7 positions matching TRBD1. Germline V gives CDR1 GTSNPN, CDR2 SVGIG (reference sequence). The CDR3 is 16 residues long. Losses at the gene ends were 3 bases for V and 0 bases for J; bases not matched to a gene: 8. The CDR3 sequence is CAWSPKGQYSNQPQHF. The CDR3 nucleotides read TGTGCCTGGAGCCCAAAGGGACAGTATAGCAATCAGCCCCAGCATTTT.

The chain couples TRBV6-5 to TRBJ2-2, with D perhaps TRBD1 (5 bases). In germline, CDR1 is MNHEY, CDR2 SVGAGI. CDR3 length: 14 residues. V was pared by 5 bases and J by 3 bases, with 10 bases between. In DNA, the CDR3 is TGTGCCAGCAGTCCTAGGGGCTACACCGGGGAGCTGTTTTTT. Protein: CASSPRGYTGELFF.

The gene calls are TRBV7-9 and TRBJ2-1, with D possibly TRBD1 on 7 matching bases. CDR3 length: 17 amino acids. V lost 2 bases and J 5 bases, leaving 19 bases between the germline ends. Germline CDR1 reads SEHNR; CDR2 reads FQNEAQ (reference sequence). The CDR3 DNA sequence: TGTGCCAGCAGCTTAATTGCTTGGCGGGACAGTAACAATGAGCAGTTCTTC. Residues: CASSLIAWRDSNNEQFF.

The count of this clone is one. V usage is TRBV5-4 and J usage is TRBJ1-3, with D hard to call. The CDR3 loop spans 15 amino acids. V lost 3 bases to trimming and J lost 0 bases, with 10 bases between them. Germline V gene sequence: CDR1 SGHNT, CDR2 YYREEE (reference sequence). The CDR3 loop is CASSSEVSSGNTIYF. The CDR3 region has the DNA TGTGCCAGCAGCTCAGAGGTGAGCTCTGGAAACACCATATATTTT.

J is TRBJ2-2 and V is TRBV5-4, with D perhaps TRBD1 (5 bases). V dropped 4 bases and J dropped 4 bases, with 17 bases sitting between them. This CDR3 comprises 16 residues. Germline V lookup: CDR1 SGHNT, CDR2 YYREEE (reference sequence). The CDR3 here is CASSPRPPDSTGELFF. Written as DNA, the CDR3 is TGTGCCAGCAGCCCTCGCCCTCCTGACAGCACCGGGGAGCTGTTTTTT.

The CDR3 spells CASRVGGRGDEQYF. The CDR3, as DNA: TGCGCCAGCAGAGTGGGCGGGAGGGGCGACGAGCAGTACTTC. V gene TRBV5-1 combines with J gene TRBJ2-7, with 9 bases that match TRBD2. The germline CDR1 and CDR2 sequences are SGHRS and YFSETQ. Trimming at V came to 5 bases and at J to 5 bases, leaving 8 bases not matched to a gene. There are 14 residues in the CDR3. Variable domain in full (rest from reference TRBV5-1 and TRBJ2-7): KAGVTQTPRYLIKTRGQQVTLSCSPISGHRSVSWYQQTPGQGLQFLFEYFSETQRNKGNFPGRFSGRQFSNSRSEMNVSTLELGDSALYLCASRVGGRGDEQYFGPGTRLTVT.

This clone was observed once. The rearrangement uses TRBV5-8 and TRBJ1-2; no clear D gene. Trimming removed 4 bases from V and 0 bases from J, with 13 bases in between. CDR3 length: 15 residues. Germline V gene sequence: CDR1 SGHTS, CDR2 YDEGEE. In DNA, the CDR3 is TGTGCCAGCAGCCATCCCGACATCGCTAACTATGGCTACACCTTC. This codes for CASSHPDIANYGYTF.

V gene TRBV11-2 combines with J gene TRBJ1-3, with D uncertain. The V gene lost 5 bases and the J gene lost 2 bases, with 10 bases spanning the gap. This CDR3 is built from 14 residues. Germline CDR1 is SGHAT and CDR2 is FQNNGV. The CDR3 loop reads CASSPLRPGNTIYF. CDR3 DNA sequence: TGTGCCAGCAGCCCCCTCAGGCCTGGAAACACCATATATTTT.

V and J are TRBV27 and TRBJ1-2; 7 bases fit TRBD1. The CDR3 loop spans 12 amino acids. The junction had 5 bases not matched to a gene; V was cut back by 6 bases and J by 7 bases. Germline-derived CDR1 and CDR2 are MNHEY and SMNVEV (reference sequence). This CDR3 reads CASRDRVGGYTF. The CDR3 nucleotides read TGTGCCAGCAGAGACAGGGTGGGTGGCTACACCTTC.

The chain is built from TRBV27 and TRBJ1-1; maybe TRBD1 (6 bases). Trimming removed 3 bases from V and 1 base from J, with 12 bases in between. The CDR3 totals 15 residues. Germline CDR1 and CDR2: MNHEY and SMNVEV (reference sequence). The CDR3 protein is CASSLTGPSNTEAFF. CDR3 sequence (DNA): TGTGCCAGCAGTTTGACAGGACCGTCGAACACTGAAGCTTTCTTT.

Points on this clone: One end of the junction is discordant with germline, which a read error may explain. This chain uses TRBV10-1 with TRBJ1-5; D is unclear. Looked up from germline, CDR1 is WNHNN and CDR2 is SYGVQD (reference sequence). This CDR3 is 13 amino acids long. This CDR3 is CASSDGPNRPQHF. In nucleotides, the CDR3 is TGCGCCAGCAGTGATGGGCCAAATCGGCCCCAGCATTTT.

The gene calls are TRBV7-8 and TRBJ1-1; TRBD1 agrees at 7 bases. Germline CDR1 and CDR2: SGHVS and FQNEAQ. Trimming cost V 3 bases and J 7 bases; bases outside gene matches: 5. The CDR3 consists of 13 residues. CDR3 sequence (DNA): TGTGCCAGCAGCTTCCGACAGGGAGGTGAAGCTTTCTTT. Translating it yields CASSFRQGGEAFF.

The table lists this clone with a few counts. The V call is TRBV19, the J call TRBJ1-2; the match to TRBD1 covers 12 bases. V was pared by 4 bases and J by 8 bases, with 2 bases of the junction left unmatched. Per germline, CDR1 LNHDA and CDR2 SQIVND (reference sequence). This CDR3 contains 13 residues. CDR3 nucleotides: TGTGCCAGTAGTACGGGACAGGGGGCAGGCTACACCTTC. Translating it yields CASSTGQGAGYTF.

The V call is TRBV6-5, the J call TRBJ2-3, with 7 positions matching TRBD1. With 5 bases clipped from V and 0 bases from J, the junction kept 2 bases outside the gene matches. This CDR3 contains 14 residues. Germline CDR1 MNHEY, CDR2 SVGAGI. The CDR3 region is CASSRGQSTDTQYF. CDR3 nucleotide sequence: TGTGCCAGCAGTCGGGGACAGAGCACAGATACGCAGTATTTT.

The CDR3 loop reads CASSRTGGNEKLFF. The CDR3 bases are TGTGCCAGCAGCCGGACAGGGGGGAATGAAAAACTGTTTTTT. The J gene is TRBJ1-4, the V gene TRBV7-8; 10 bases match TRBD1. This CDR3 region has 14 residues. The V segment lost 5 bases and the J segment 5 bases; nucleotides outside the gene matches: 2. The germline V gene has CDR1 SGHVS and CDR2 FQNEAQ. Full variable domain (missing parts from reference TRBV7-8 and TRBJ1-4): GAGVSQSPRYKVAKRGQDVALRCDPISGHVSLFWYQQALGQGPEFLTYFQNEAQLDKSGLPSDRFFAERPEGSVSTLKIQRTQQEDSAVYLCASSRTGGNEKLFFGSGTQLSVL.

V is TRBV5-4 and J is TRBJ2-1; 12 bases match TRBD2. Germline trimming cut 4 bases from V and 0 bases from J; bases unmatched to any gene: 11. Germline V lookup: CDR1 SGHNT, CDR2 YYREEE (reference sequence). This CDR3 is built from 19 residues. The CDR3 sequence is CASSPWGLAGTSSYNEQFF. CDR3 coding DNA: TGTGCCAGCAGCCCGTGGGGACTAGCGGGCACCAGCTCCTACAATGAGCAGTTCTTC.

This clone was counted a single time. The V and J genes are TRBV5-3 and TRBJ1-6; D is unresolved. TRBV5-3 is an open reading frame, and its role is uncertain. The length of the CDR3 is 13 residues. V lost 10 bases and J lost 0, with 8 bases in between. The CDR3 reads CAGLRSYNSPLHF. In DNA form, the CDR3 reads TGTGCCGGCCTCCGCTCCTATAATTCACCCCTCCACTTT.

The chain joins TRBV19 to TRBJ1-2; 12 nucleotides align to TRBD1. The V gene end was trimmed by 10 bases and the J gene end by 3 bases; junction bases not matched to a gene: 9. Germline CDR1 is LNHDA and CDR2 is SQIVND (reference sequence). The CDR3 extends over 15 amino acids. The CDR3 loop is CATRAGTGGDYGYTF. CDR3 nucleotides: TGTGCCACTAGGGCGGGGACAGGGGGCGACTATGGCTACACCTTC.

The J gene is TRBJ2-3, the V gene TRBV6-5; perhaps TRBD2 as D (6 bases). V gave up 8 bases and J gave up 2 bases, with 14 bases separating them. This CDR3 comprises 14 residues. Per germline, CDR1 MNHEY and CDR2 SVGAGI. The CDR3 here is CASGFGGATDTQYF. Written as DNA, the CDR3 is TGTGCCAGCGGTTTCGGCGGGGCCACAGATACGCAGTATTTT.

This chain links TRBV9 with TRBJ1-4, with D perhaps TRBD1 (6 bases). The V gene lost 1 base and the J gene lost 6 bases, with 10 bases spanning the gap. The CDR3 spans 14 residues. Looked up from germline, CDR1 is SGDLS and CDR2 is YYNGEE. The CDR3 DNA reads as TGTGCCAGCAGCGTACGGGACAAAGATGAAAAACTGTTTTTT. This encodes CASSVRDKDEKLFF.

The chain employs TRBV4-1 and TRBJ2-1; TRBD1 is a possible D gene (5 bases). Germline assignment: CDR1 MGHRA and CDR2 YSYEKL. This CDR3 spans 16 amino acids. Trimming took 0 bases from V and 2 from J, leaving 11 bases between them. The CDR3 region has the DNA TGCGCCAGCAGCCAAGATCCCCAGGGCGCCTACAATGAGCAGTTCTTC. As protein: CASSQDPQGAYNEQFF.